These 17 T cell receptor beta chains originate from one sample sequenced in a study of blood T cell repertoires in COVID-19. Clones were sequenced by immunoSEQ multiplex PCR, and TCRdb holds only the in-frame ones, with some missing. Of 250,000 or so clones in the sample, roughly 85% are singletons; the top ten hold under 8%. The specimen sequenced was PBMCs or T cells enriched from blood (not recorded which). Receptors were obtained from a woman aged 45-60 years who had been exposed to COVID-19.

This chain uses TRBV4-2 with TRBJ2-3; 9 bases align to TRBD2. V lost 0 bases, J lost 3 bases, and 7 bases stayed unmatched. The CDR3 extends over 17 amino acids. CDR1 is LGHNA and CDR2 is YNFKEQ in the germline V gene. The CDR3 reads CASSQDGASGVTDTQYF. Written as DNA, the CDR3 is TGTGCCAGCAGCCAAGATGGGGCTAGCGGGGTAACAGATACGCAGTATTTT.

CDR3 protein: CSVRGGYGYTF. CDR3 coding DNA: TGCAGCGTTCGAGGGGGATATGGCTACACCTTC. The chain links TRBV29-1 to TRBJ1-2, with D possibly being TRBD1 (6 bases). This CDR3 region has 11 residues. V lost 5 bases and J lost 5, with 9 bases in between. The V gene's germline CDR1 is SQVTM and CDR2 ANQGSEA. The full variable domain, with the rest looked up from reference TRBV29-1 and TRBJ1-2, is SAVISQKPSRDICQRGTSLTIQCQVDSQVTMMFWYRQQPGQSLTLIATANQGSEATYESGFVIDKFPISRPNLTFSTLTVSNMSPEDSSIYLCSVRGGYGYTFGSGTRLTVV.

The CDR3 nucleotides are TGTGCCAGCAGCTTGGTGCGGGGATATAATTCACCCCTCCACTTT. Amino acids: CASSLVRGYNSPLHF. This sequence joins TRBV5-8 and TRBJ1-6; the D is unclear. The CDR3 consists of 15 residues. The germline gives CDR1 SGHTS, CDR2 YDEGEE. V lost 0 bases and J lost 4, with 8 bases in between. The full variable domain, in which reference TRBV5-8 and TRBJ1-6 provide the parts outside the CDR3, is EAGVTQSPTHLIKTRGQQATLRCSPISGHTSVYWYQQALGLGLQFLLWYDEGEERNRGNFPPRFSGRQFPNYSSELNVNALELEDSALYLCASSLVRGYNSPLHFGNGTRLTVT.

The chain recombines TRBV19 with TRBJ2-3; TRBD2 might be the D (6 bases). Germline-derived CDR1 and CDR2 are LNHDA and SQIVND (reference sequence). The CDR3 is 14 residues long. The ends were cut back, 3 bases at V and 0 bases at J, with 7 bases in the middle. The CDR3 loop reads CASSMAGSTDTQYF. The CDR3 DNA sequence: TGTGCCAGTAGTATGGCGGGGAGCACAGATACGCAGTATTTT.

V usage is TRBV11-2 and J usage is TRBJ2-3; D is possibly TRBD2 (6 bases). CDR1 SGHAT and CDR2 FQNNGV come from the germline V gene. There are 15 residues in the CDR3. Deletions cut 6 bases from V and 4 bases from J, with 17 bases between. Here the CDR3 reads CASRKGLFGADTQYF. The CDR3 DNA is TGTGCCAGCAGGAAGGGACTCTTTGGGGCAGATACGCAGTATTTT. Together with reference TRBV11-2 and TRBJ2-3, the CDR3 gives the full variable domain: EAGVAQSPRYKIIEKRQSVAFWCNPISGHATLYWYQQILGQGPKLLIQFQNNGVVDDSQLPKDRFSAERLKGVDSTLKIQPAKLEDSAVYLCASRKGLFGADTQYFGPGTRLTVL.

The chain employs TRBV27 and TRBJ1-6; the D is unclear. Per the germline V gene, CDR1 is MNHEY and CDR2 is SMNVEV (reference sequence). CDR3 length equals 14 residues. V was cut by 3 bases and J by 9 bases, with 12 bases left in between. The CDR3 DNA reads TGTGCCAGCAGTTTCCGGGGTGCCTCTTCACCCCTCCACTTT. Protein: CASSFRGASSPLHF.

The V gene is TRBV5-1, the J gene TRBJ2-1, with TRBD1 as a possible D gene (5 bases). CDR3 size: 16 residues. CDR1 and CDR2 from the germline V gene are SGHRS and YFSETQ. Between the trimmed V and J ends, which lost 4 bases and 5 bases, there was a span of 19 bases. Written as DNA, the CDR3 is TGCGCCAGCAGCACCCAACCAGGGTACTCTGACAATGAGCAGTTCTTC. Amino acid sequence: CASSTQPGYSDNEQFF.

The CDR3 DNA is TGTGCCAGCAGCTTGCAGGGGCAAAGGGACACTGAAGCTTTCTTT. It is translated as CASSLQGQRDTEAFF. The chain uses TRBV5-5 and TRBJ1-1; the D gene is possibly TRBD1 (6 bases). V dropped 1 base and J dropped 3 bases, with 13 bases sitting between them. Germline-derived CDR1 and CDR2 are SGHKS and YYEKEE (reference sequence). The CDR3 consists of 15 residues.

CDR3 in amino acids: CASSFGTVGNEQFF. The DNA of the CDR3 is TGTGCCAGCAGCTTCGGGACAGTCGGCAATGAGCAGTTCTTC. V gene TRBV7-2 combines with J gene TRBJ2-1, with 7 bases aligning to TRBD1. The CDR3 contains 14 residues. V was clipped by 3 bases and J by 6 bases; unmatched bases: 5. Per germline, CDR1 SGHTA and CDR2 FQGNSA.

The V gene is TRBV11-2, the J gene TRBJ2-7; D may be TRBD2 (6 bases). CDR1 and CDR2 (germline): SGHAT, FQNNGV. The CDR3 runs 15 residues. Trimming cost V 5 bases and J 3 bases, with 17 bases left between them. The CDR3 nucleotides read TGTGCCAGCAGCCTCGGGACTCACATGGGCTACGAGCAGTACTTC. Translated, it gives CASSLGTHMGYEQYF.

This chain uses TRBV27 with TRBJ1-2; D unresolved. CDR1 is MNHEY and CDR2 is SMNVEV in the germline V gene (reference sequence). The V end lost 7 bases, the J end lost 6 bases, and 12 bases lay between the germline ends. This CDR3 is 12 amino acids long. The CDR3 is CASKNGNDGYTF. In DNA, the CDR3 is TGTGCCAGCAAGAACGGGAATGATGGCTACACCTTC.

The chain links TRBV30 to TRBJ1-1; no firm D call. Germline V gives CDR1 GTSNPN, CDR2 SVGIG (reference sequence). This CDR3 is built from 18 residues. Trimming removed 5 bases at V and 1 base at J, with 26 bases between. The CDR3 DNA follows: TGTGCCTGGGTGCTTACAATATACTCGGGGATCGGGAACACTGAAGCTTTCTTT. Translated: CAWVLTIYSGIGNTEAFF.

The rearrangement uses TRBV6-5 and TRBJ1-2; 10 bases line up with TRBD1. This CDR3 has 13 residues. The V gene's germline CDR1 is MNHEY and CDR2 SVGAGI. The J segment lost 4 bases and the V segment lost 6 bases, leaving 2 bases of the junction unmatched. This CDR3 is CASRTGGIYGYTF. For the CDR3, the DNA is TGTGCCAGCAGGACAGGGGGCATCTATGGCTACACCTTC.

This chain connects TRBV5-4 to TRBJ1-1, with a tentative D call TRBD1 (5 bases). V was clipped by 1 base and J by 4 bases, with 11 bases between them. CDR3 length: 14 amino acids. CDR1 and CDR2 from the germline V gene are SGHNT and YYREEE (reference sequence). The CDR3: CASSLWGFSTEAFF. Here the CDR3 DNA reads TGTGCCAGCAGCTTGTGGGGCTTTTCCACTGAAGCTTTCTTT.

This chain links TRBV7-3 with TRBJ2-1; 13 nucleotides align to TRBD2. With 5 bases clipped from V and 3 bases from J, the junction kept 13 bases outside the gene matches. This CDR3 is built from 19 residues. Germline V CDR1 and CDR2: SGHTA, FQGTGA. The CDR3 DNA reads TGTGCCAGCAGCCCCGGGGAGACTAGCGGGGGGCTAAGCTACAATGAGCAGTTCTTC. Translated, it gives CASSPGETSGGLSYNEQFF.

The rearrangement uses TRBV5-5 and TRBJ2-6, with no clear D. Trimming took 2 bases from V and 2 from J, leaving 5 bases between them. The CDR3 contains 14 residues. Germline CDR1 SGHKS, CDR2 YYEKEE (reference sequence). This CDR3 is CASSFGAGANVLTF. The CDR3 DNA reads TGTGCCAGCAGCTTTGGAGCTGGGGCCAACGTCCTGACTTTC.

Worth noting for this clone: Here the CDR3 omits its conserved ending phenylalanine or tryptophan, so a read error is the likely source. The DNA is omitted, as the CDR3 cannot be located on it reliably, and the CDR3 follows TCRdb's listing. The J gene is TRBJ1-1, the V gene TRBV21-1. TRBV21-1 is marked as a pseudogene. The CDR3 has 9 residues if both end residues are counted. CDR3 sequence: CASNHRVSL.